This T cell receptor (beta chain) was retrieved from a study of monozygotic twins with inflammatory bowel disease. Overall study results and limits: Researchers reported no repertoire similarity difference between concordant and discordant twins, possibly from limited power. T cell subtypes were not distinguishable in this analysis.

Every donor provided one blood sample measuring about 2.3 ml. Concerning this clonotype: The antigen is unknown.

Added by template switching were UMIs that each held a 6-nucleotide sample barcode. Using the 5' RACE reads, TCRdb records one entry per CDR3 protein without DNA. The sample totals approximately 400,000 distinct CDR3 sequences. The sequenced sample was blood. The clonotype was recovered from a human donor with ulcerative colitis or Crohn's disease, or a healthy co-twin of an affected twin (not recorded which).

CDR3 sequence: CASSQEPRAGGAGELFF. V is TRBV4-3 and J is TRBJ2-2; the TCRdb D gene call, TRBD2, has no DNA to confirm it. This CDR3 has 17 residues. Germline CDR1 reads LGHNA; CDR2 reads YSLEER.